Below, one T cell receptor beta chain is given with its context. Its antigen is undetermined. The junction departs from the called germline gene at one end, perhaps through a read error. CDR3 length: 16 amino acids. The sample originates from a study of T cell repertoires in cytomegalovirus infection. Study summary: Shared public TCR beta signatures pointed to both CMV infection and a matching HLA type.

MiXCR, applied by TCRdb to the reads, yields one record per CDR3 protein. The sample contains about 500,000 distinct CDR3 sequences, 25% to 35% of which appear only once. Study-wide results and limits: The response measured ex vivo was dominated by TCR beta clonotypes (HLA-C-restricted and CMV-specific).

The starting material was cultured PBMCs, obtained from culture after CMV antigen stimulation. The receptor was isolated from a human donor in good health (CMV status not recorded). Some clones in this sample may be carry-over from other donors' samples. The chain links TRBV12-3 or TRBV12-4 to TRBJ1-3, with TRBD1 matching 8 bases. CDR3 sequence (DNA): TGTGCCAGCAGTCCGCGCTACAGGGGGAATGGAAACACCATATCTTTT. Translation: CASSPRYRGNGNTISF.